The clone carrying this TCR beta chain was counted ten times or more. TCRdb re-derived calls from the reads in MiXCR, one entry per CDR3 protein. The repertoire holds about 260,000 distinct CDR3 sequences, with roughly an eighth as singletons. The sample is drawn from a study of T cell repertoires in cytomegalovirus infection. Study details: Public TCR beta signatures were indicative of both CMV infection and a matching HLA type.

The germline V gene encodes CDR1 MDHEN and CDR2 SYDVKM. The CDR3 covers 13 residues. Trimming at V came to 6 bases and at J to 3 bases, leaving 5 bases not matched to a gene. This TCR was sampled from a human donor in good health (CMV status not recorded). Some clones in this sample may be carry-over from other donors' samples. The sample comprised PBMCs. The chain recombines TRBV28 with TRBJ2-7; the match to TRBD1 covers 7 bases. CDR3 loop: CASRTRDSYEQYF. The DNA of the CDR3 is TGTGCCAGCAGGACCCGGGACAGCTACGAGCAGTACTTC.